This is a list of T cell receptor beta chains from one sample in a study of breast tumors, draining lymph nodes, adjacent tissues. MiXCR, run by TCRdb on the multiplex PCR reads, gives a single entry per CDR3 protein. This repertoire shows 150,000 to 250,000 distinct CDR3 sequences, approximately 31% found once; its top ten account for roughly 4.3%. The specimen sequenced was axillary lymph node tissue. These receptors all stem from a female donor with breast cancer. Some clones in this sample may be carry-over from other donors' samples. The CDR3 runs from the conserved cysteine through the conserved F or W. D genes are given only for firm matches. Rows give clone size only sometimes, using once, few, many, or a class for an expanded clone.

d_gene	abundance	v_gene	j_gene	CDR3nt	CDR3aa
TRBD2	few	TRBV6-2/TRBV6-3	TRBJ2-3	TGTGCCAGCAGTCACGGGGGACTAGCGGGAGGCACAGATACGCAGTATTTT	CASSHGGLAGGTDTQYF
TRBD2	few	TRBV10-1	TRBJ2-3	TGCGCCAGCAGTGACCGGACTAGCGGGAGGCTCACAGATACGCAGTATTTT	CASSDRTSGRLTDTQYF
TRBD2	-	TRBV6-5	TRBJ2-7	TGTGCCAACAGTAACCTTGGACTAGCTTTCCACGAGCAGTACTTC	CANSNLGLAFHEQYF
-	few	TRBV6-1	TRBJ2-3	TGTGCCAGCAGTCTACGAGCGCGAAGCACAGATACGCAGTATTTT	CASSLRARSTDTQYF
-	many	TRBV7-9	TRBJ1-6	TGTGCCAGCAGCTTGGGGGACTCGAGTTCACCCCTCCACTTT	CASSLGDSSSPLHF
-	-	TRBV2	TRBJ2-7	TGTACCCGTCGGCCCCGCGAGGGGTCTAGCAGGGGCCACGAGCAGTACTTC	CTRRPREGSSRGHEQYF
TRBD1	-	TRBV5-5	TRBJ1-2	TGTGCCAGCAGCCTGGCGGGACAGGGACTTGGCCTAGGCTACACCTTC	CASSLAGQGLGLGYTF
-	many	TRBV6-5	TRBJ2-1	TGTGCCAGCAGTGCTGGTTGGAGGGATGAGCAGTTCTTC	CASSAGWRDEQFF
-	-	TRBV28	TRBJ1-2	TGTGCCAGCAGTTTATTGGGGGGGTTCTATGGCTACACCTTC	CASSLLGGFYGYTF
-	many	TRBV5-1	TRBJ1-2	TGCGCCAGCAGCAATGACGGGACGGCCGACTATGGCTACACCTTC	CASSNDGTADYGYTF